The T cell receptor beta chain under discussion was sequenced for a study of T cells in Graves' hyperthyroidism and ophthalmopathy. Study-wide findings and caveats: The blood repertoire included most of the expanded thyroid clonotypes above 0.001.

Patients counted as stable if ophthalmopathy did not develop within 18 months. The study left out patients who had uncontrolled infection, other autoimmune disease, pregnancy or lactation. This clonotype was seen only a few times. Its matching antigen is unknown. It was RNA transcripts that yielded the amplified TCR beta CDR3 regions. The HTBI primer set drove a first-round RT-PCR of the TCR CDR3. TCRdb reprocessed the multiplex PCR reads with MiXCR, giving one entry per CDR3 protein. Among hundreds of thousands of distinct CDR3 sequences, approximately 14% were seen once, and the ten largest hold 7.5% to 8%. Sequencing was performed on blood. The sequence was obtained from a young woman with Graves' hyperthyroidism.

CDR3: CASSHTGLAGVFSYEQYF. CDR3 bases: TGCGCCAGCAGCCACACCGGCCTAGCGGGAGTTTTCTCCTACGAGCAGTACTTC. The genes are TRBV4-1 and TRBJ2-7; 10 bases map to TRBD2. Germline CDR1 and CDR2: MGHRA and YSYEKL. The V segment lost 3 bases and the J segment 0 bases; nucleotides outside the gene matches: 11. This CDR3 spans 18 amino acids.